Listed here are 27 T cell receptor beta chains from one sample, sequenced in a study of radiotherapy plus CTLA-4 blockade in lung cancer. Here immunoSEQ multiplex PCR was the method, and the copy in TCRdb shows in-frame clones only, minus some. The sample comprises more than 90,000 clones, more than 65% of which are singletons, and roughly 5.2% rests with the top ten. Sequencing was performed on peripheral blood, taken from a patient treated with radiotherapy plus ipilimumab. Source of these receptors: a human donor with non-small cell lung cancer who had a partial response to radiotherapy plus ipilimumab.

The rearrangement uses TRBV2 and TRBJ2-5; perhaps TRBD1 as D (6 bases). V was clipped by 2 bases and J by 4 bases, with 11 bases between them. Germline CDR1 and CDR2: SNHLY and FYNNEI. This CDR3 is built from 14 residues. CDR3 sequence reads: CASSEQGMGETQYF. CDR3 nucleotide sequence: TGTGCCAGCAGTGAACAGGGGATGGGAGAGACCCAGTACTTC.

This clone showed up just once. V is TRBV28 and J is TRBJ2-7, with TRBD2 identical over 8 bases. CDR3 length equals 16 residues. In germline, CDR1 is MDHEN, CDR2 SYDVKM. V lost 4 bases to trimming and J lost 4 bases; unmatched junction nucleotides: 12. CDR3 coding DNA: TGTGCCAGCAGTTCCCCGGGGGGGGCGAGTAAGTACGAGCAGTACGTC. It specifies CASSSPGGASKYEQYV.

The chain combines TRBV18 with TRBJ2-1, with TRBD2 matching 10 bases. Germline V gives CDR1 KGHSH, CDR2 LQKENI. This CDR3 contains 18 residues. The V segment lost 2 bases and the J segment 7 bases; nucleotides outside the gene matches: 14. Here the CDR3 DNA reads TGTGCCAGCTCACCATTGGCTAGCGGGAGTCTCGTTGGTAATGAGCAGTTCTTC. This gives the protein CASSPLASGSLVGNEQFF.

The V and J genes are TRBV19 and TRBJ2-5; 11 bases agree with TRBD2. Judging by the DNA end, TRBJ2-7 fits better; the J call may be wrong. The germline gives CDR1 LNHDA, CDR2 SQIVND (reference sequence). The CDR3 sequence is 15 residues long. CDR3 sequence reads: CASSSTSGDPYEQYF. The CDR3 region has the DNA TGTGCCAGTAGTTCGACTAGCGGGGACCCCTACGAGCAGTACTTC.

The chain joins TRBV5-1 to TRBJ2-3; TRBD2 matches at 7 bases. V lost 2 bases and J lost 0; bases outside the gene matches: 0. Germline CDR1 is SGHRS and CDR2 is YFSETQ. The CDR3 loop spans 14 amino acids. The CDR3 sequence is CASSLAGSTDTQYF. The CDR3 nucleotides read TGCGCCAGCAGCTTAGCGGGGAGCACAGATACGCAGTATTTT.

This chain connects TRBV6-6 to TRBJ2-3; a weak D match, TRBD2 (5 bases). The ends were cut back, 0 bases at V and 0 bases at J, with 10 bases in the middle. CDR1 and CDR2 from the germline V gene are MNHNY and SVGAGI (reference sequence). The CDR3 contains 16 residues. The CDR3 sequence: CASSYSRAGSTDTQYF. The CDR3, as DNA: TGTGCCAGCAGTTACTCGAGGGCCGGGAGCACAGATACGCAGTATTTT.

This clone was recorded a few times. This chain uses TRBV9 with TRBJ1-2; D uncertain. Per the germline V gene, CDR1 is SGDLS and CDR2 is YYNGEE. V was cut by 0 bases and J by 4 bases, with 10 bases left in between. This CDR3 has 14 residues. CDR3 in DNA: TGTGCCAGCAGCGTAGTGGAGGGAACCTATGGCTACACCTTC. It is translated as CASSVVEGTYGYTF. Full variable domain (rest looked up from reference TRBV9 and TRBJ1-2): DSGVTQTPKHLITATGQRVTLRCSPRSGDLSVYWYQQSLDQGLQFLIQYYNGEERAKGNILERFSAQQFPDLHSELNLSSLELGDSALYFCASSVVEGTYGYTFGSGTRLTVV.

A note on this clone: Since no conserved phenylalanine or tryptophan closes the CDR3, a read error is the likely cause. The rearrangement uses TRBV6-1 and TRBJ1-6; D ambiguous. This CDR3 contains 14 residues. Trimming stripped 6 bases from V and 0 bases from J, with 6 bases between. The germline gives CDR1 MNHNS, CDR2 SASEGT. The CDR3 DNA reads as TGTGCCAGCAGAAAGAGCTCCTATAATTCACCCCTCCACCTT. Its translation is CASRKSSYNSPLHL.

J is TRBJ2-3 and V is TRBV29-1; D is uncertain. The CDR3 covers 14 residues. Germline values: CDR1 SQVTM, CDR2 ANQGSEA. The V and J ends lost 6 bases and 1 base respectively, with 14 bases between them. In DNA, the CDR3 is TGCAGCGTGCGTACTGGAGTACGCACAGATACGCAGTATTTT. This encodes CSVRTGVRTDTQYF.

The chain has TRBV9 and TRBJ2-6; D is unclear. V lost 3 bases and J 4 bases, leaving 11 bases between the germline ends. The CDR3 sequence is 15 residues long. Germline CDR1 reads SGDLS; CDR2 reads YYNGEE. Here the CDR3 reads CASSDLRGGANVLTF. In DNA form, the CDR3 reads TGTGCCAGCAGCGACCTCCGCGGAGGGGCCAACGTCCTGACTTTC.

The chain links TRBV4-1 to TRBJ2-7; 10 nucleotides agree with TRBD1. The germline gives CDR1 MGHRA, CDR2 YSYEKL. Trimming took 1 base from V and 6 from J; bases not matched to a gene: 6. CDR3 size: 15 residues. The chain's CDR3 is CASSQVAGQGVEQYF. The CDR3, as DNA: TGCGCCAGCAGCCAAGTGGCAGGACAGGGGGTCGAGCAGTACTTC.

This clone was counted ten times or more. The chain links TRBV7-2 to TRBJ1-4; D not resolved. The V end was cut by 2 bases, the J end by 3 bases, with 7 bases between. Germline assignment: CDR1 SGHTA and CDR2 FQGNSA. The CDR3 sequence is 14 residues long. CDR3 amino acids: CASSLHRSNEKLFF. The CDR3 nucleotides are TGTGCCAGCAGCTTACACAGATCTAATGAAAAACTGTTTTTT.

The chain has TRBV5-1 and TRBJ1-2, with 7 positions matching TRBD1. Germline V gene lookup returns CDR1 SGHRS and CDR2 YFSETQ. V trimming: 0 bases; J trimming: 2 bases; junction bases outside the gene matches: 7. CDR3 length equals 16 residues. The CDR3 protein is CASSLGWGQRNYGYTF. The CDR3 bases are TGCGCCAGCAGCTTGGGATGGGGACAGCGAAACTATGGCTACACCTTC.

This chain joins TRBV28 and TRBJ2-1, with 13 bases aligning to TRBD2. The germline gives CDR1 MDHEN, CDR2 SYDVKM. There are 16 residues in the CDR3. Losses at the gene ends were 6 bases for V and 7 bases for J; bases not matched to a gene: 9. CDR3 sequence: CASSRRTSGSGNEQFF. Here the CDR3 DNA reads TGTGCCAGCAGCCGCCGGACTAGCGGGAGTGGAAATGAGCAGTTCTTC. Full variable domain (outside the CDR3, taken from reference TRBV28 and TRBJ2-1): DVKVTQSSRYLVKRTGEKVFLECVQDMDHENMFWYRQDPGLGLRLIYFSYDVKMKEKGDIPEGYSVSREKKERFSLILESASTNQTSMYLCASSRRTSGSGNEQFFGPGTRLTVL.

This chain links TRBV7-9 with TRBJ2-7; TRBD1 is a possible D gene (5 bases). This CDR3 contains 13 residues. Trimming took 5 bases from V and 2 from J, leaving 10 bases between them. Germline V CDR1 and CDR2: SEHNR, FQNEAQ (reference sequence). This CDR3 reads CASSRTGTYEQYF. The CDR3 DNA reads TGTGCCAGCAGCCGAACAGGAACCTACGAGCAGTACTTC.

This clone has more than one count but fewer than ten. The CDR3: CAWSGLAGVSGELFF. DNA of the CDR3: TGTGCCTGGAGCGGACTAGCGGGAGTTTCCGGGGAGCTGTTTTTT. The chain combines TRBV30 with TRBJ2-2, with 13 bases identical to TRBD2. Germline loops: CDR1 GTSNPN, CDR2 SVGIG (reference sequence). V gave up 3 bases and J gave up 6 bases; unmatched junction bases: 4. The CDR3 extends over 15 amino acids.

This clone was recorded a few times. CDR3 protein: CASSLFSVTSGYEQYF. As DNA, the CDR3 is TGTGCCAGCAGTTTATTTTCAGTGACTAGCGGCTACGAGCAGTACTTC. The chain has TRBV27 and TRBJ2-7, with TRBD2 matching 9 bases. V trimming: 1 base; J trimming: 3 bases; junction bases outside the gene matches: 7. Germline V gene sequence: CDR1 MNHEY, CDR2 SMNVEV (reference sequence). The length of the CDR3 is 16 residues.

This chain links TRBV7-2 with TRBJ1-2; TRBD1 aligns across 9 bases. CDR1 SGHTA and CDR2 FQGNSA come from the germline V gene. With 1 base clipped from V and 2 bases from J, the junction kept 5 bases outside the gene matches. The CDR3 totals 16 residues. Here the CDR3 reads CASSLGTGQGNYGYTF. CDR3 nucleotides: TGTGCCAGCAGCTTAGGCACGGGACAGGGAAACTATGGCTACACCTTC.

This clone was recorded only once. This rearrangement joins TRBV6-4 to TRBJ1-2; D is undetermined. CDR1 and CDR2 (germline): MRHNA, SNTAGT. V was pared by 0 bases and J by 4 bases, with 15 bases between. There are 16 residues in the CDR3. CDR3: CASSDSTAVAIYGYTF. DNA for the CDR3: TGTGCCAGCAGTGACTCGACGGCGGTCGCAATCTATGGCTACACCTTC.

This clone is judged medium-sized. The chain joins TRBV7-9 to TRBJ2-3; D call uncertain. Between the trimmed V and J ends, which lost 3 bases and 0 bases, there was a span of 7 bases. Germline CDR1 is SEHNR and CDR2 is FQNEAQ (reference sequence). The CDR3 runs 14 residues. CDR3 DNA: TGTGCCAGCAGCTTTGCGACAAGCACAGATACGCAGTATTTT. Its translation: CASSFATSTDTQYF.

This clone was seen only once. The rearrangement joins TRBV9 to TRBJ2-7; TRBD2 aligns across 12 bases. The CDR3 totals 15 residues. The J segment lost 3 bases and the V segment lost 3 bases, leaving 4 bases of the junction unmatched. Germline V CDR1 and CDR2: SGDLS, YYNGEE. The CDR3 here is CASSGGTSGLYEQYF. DNA of the CDR3: TGTGCCAGCAGCGGGGGGACTAGCGGGCTCTACGAGCAGTACTTC.

This chain uses TRBV14 with TRBJ2-7, with D hard to call. CDR1 SGHDN and CDR2 FVKESK come from the germline V gene. This CDR3 has 17 amino acids. The V and J ends lost 0 bases and 4 bases respectively, with 19 bases between them. The DNA of the CDR3 is TGTGCCAGCAGCCAAGACCAGTCGGCCAGGAAGAAGTACGAGCAGTACTTC. Encoded protein: CASSQDQSARKKYEQYF.

This clone has just one count. The V and J genes are TRBV30 and TRBJ1-5, with 11 bases lining up with TRBD1. Trimming removed 5 bases from V and 0 bases from J; junction bases left unmatched: 6. CDR1 and CDR2 (germline): GTSNPN, SVGIG (reference sequence). This CDR3 spans 16 amino acids. The CDR3 protein is CAWDRDRGYSNQPQHF. The CDR3 DNA reads as TGTGCCTGGGACCGGGACAGGGGGTATAGCAATCAGCCCCAGCATTTT.

This chain uses TRBV15 with TRBJ2-7; possible D gene TRBD2, 6 bases. The germline gives CDR1 LNHNV, CDR2 YYDKDF (reference sequence). V lost 5 bases and J 3 bases, leaving 11 bases between the germline ends. This CDR3 contains 13 residues. CDR3 residues: CATSRPGGYEQYF. CDR3 sequence (DNA): TGTGCCACCAGCCGCCCCGGGGGCTACGAGCAGTACTTC.

The chain combines TRBV30 with TRBJ1-5; the D gene is possibly TRBD1 (5 bases). The length of the CDR3 is 14 residues. Germline V gives CDR1 GTSNPN, CDR2 SVGIG (reference sequence). Between the trimmed V and J ends, which lost 0 bases and 9 bases, there was a span of 15 bases. The CDR3 protein is CAWSVPGDFMPQHF. CDR3 sequence (DNA): TGTGCCTGGAGTGTACCGGGGGACTTTATGCCCCAGCATTTT. Looking up the rest from reference TRBV30 and TRBJ1-5 gives the full variable domain: SQTIHQWPATLVQPVGSPLSLECTVEGTSNPNLYWYRQAAGRGLQLLFYSVGIGQISSEVPQNLSASRPQDRQFILSSKKLLLSDSGFYLCAWSVPGDFMPQHFGDGTRLSIL.

This clone turned up a few times. The chain has TRBV28 and TRBJ1-1; the D gene is possibly TRBD1 (5 bases). Germline V gene lookup returns CDR1 MDHEN and CDR2 SYDVKM. The CDR3 has 17 residues. V lost 5 bases and J 1 base, leaving 20 bases between the germline ends. CDR3 loop: CASSPRGGAGRNTEAFF. DNA of the CDR3: TGTGCCAGCAGTCCCCGGGGAGGGGCGGGAAGGAACACTGAAGCTTTCTTT. The variable domain in full, with the rest retrieved from reference TRBV28 and TRBJ1-1, is DVKVTQSSRYLVKRTGEKVFLECVQDMDHENMFWYRQDPGLGLRLIYFSYDVKMKEKGDIPEGYSVSREKKERFSLILESASTNQTSMYLCASSPRGGAGRNTEAFFGQGTRLTVV.

This chain connects TRBV4-2 to TRBJ2-1; tentatively, D is TRBD1 (5 bases). Trimming cost V 0 bases and J 7 bases, with 13 bases left between them. CDR1 and CDR2 (germline): LGHNA, YNFKEQ. The length of the CDR3 is 15 residues. CDR3 region: CASSQDYAGQNEQFF. DNA for the CDR3: TGTGCCAGCAGCCAAGATTATGCAGGACAAAATGAGCAGTTCTTC.